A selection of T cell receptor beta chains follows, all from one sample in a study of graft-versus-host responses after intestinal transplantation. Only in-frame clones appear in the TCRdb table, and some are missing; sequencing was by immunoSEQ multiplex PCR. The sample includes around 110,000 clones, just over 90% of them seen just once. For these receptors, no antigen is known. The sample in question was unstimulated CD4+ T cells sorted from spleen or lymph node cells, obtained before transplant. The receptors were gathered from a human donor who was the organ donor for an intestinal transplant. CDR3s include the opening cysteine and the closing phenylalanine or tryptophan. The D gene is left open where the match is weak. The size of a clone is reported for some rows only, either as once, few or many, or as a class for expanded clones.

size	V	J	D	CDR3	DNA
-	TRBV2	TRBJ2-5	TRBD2	CASGRREPETQYF	TGTGCCAGCGGGAGGCGGGAGCCAGAGACCCAGTACTTC
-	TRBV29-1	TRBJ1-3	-	CSVAGSGNTIYF	TGCAGCGTTGCGGGCTCTGGAAACACCATATATTTT
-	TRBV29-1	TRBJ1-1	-	CSVTFTLGGTEAFF	TGCAGCGTTACGTTTACCCTGGGGGGCACTGAAGCTTTCTTT
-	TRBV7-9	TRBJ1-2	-	CASSLGGEGYGYTF	TGTGCCAGCAGCTTAGGGGGTGAAGGATATGGCTACACCTTC
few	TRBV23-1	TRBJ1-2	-	CATHGYTF	TGCGCCACGCACGGCTACACCTTC
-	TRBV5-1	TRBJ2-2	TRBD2	CASSLDLAGGPGELFF	TGCGCCAGCAGCTTGGATCTAGCGGGAGGGCCCGGGGAGCTGTTTTTT
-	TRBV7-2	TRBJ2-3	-	CASSLAGLGTTQYF	TGTGCCAGCAGCTTAGCTGGCCTCGGGACGACGCAGTATTTT
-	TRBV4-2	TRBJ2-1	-	CASSRDSYNEQFF	TGTGCCAGCAGCCGGGACTCCTACAATGAGCAGTTCTTC
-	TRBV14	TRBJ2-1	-	CASSPTGRVSGEQFF	TGTGCCAGCAGTCCGACAGGGAGGGTGTCGGGTGAGCAGTTCTTC
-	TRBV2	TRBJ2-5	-	CARGRASQETQYF	TGTGCCAGGGGACGGGCAAGCCAAGAGACCCAGTACTTC
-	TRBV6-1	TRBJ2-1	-	CASAASYNEQFF	TGTGCCAGCGCCGCATCCTACAATGAGCAGTTCTTC
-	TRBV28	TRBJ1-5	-	CASKRGVYSNQPQHF	TGTGCCAGCAAGAGGGGCGTCTATAGCAATCAGCCCCAGCATTTT
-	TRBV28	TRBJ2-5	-	CASSFTWGLETQYF	TGTGCCAGCAGTTTTACTTGGGGTTTAGAGACCCAGTACTTC
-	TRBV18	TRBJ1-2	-	CASSTQGGPNYGYTF	TGTGCCAGCTCAACTCAGGGTGGCCCGAACTATGGCTACACCTTC
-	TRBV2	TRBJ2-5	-	CASSDYRETQYF	TGTGCCAGCAGTGACTACCGGGAGACCCAGTACTTC
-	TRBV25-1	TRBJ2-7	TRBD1	CASSEVTGGKGSYEQYF	TGTGCCAGCAGTGAGGTGACAGGGGGAAAGGGCTCCTACGAGCAGTACTTC
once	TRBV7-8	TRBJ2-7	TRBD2	CASSSTSGLSYEQYF	TGTGCCAGCAGCTCCACTAGCGGTCTCTCCTACGAGCAGTACTTC
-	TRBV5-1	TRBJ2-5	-	CASRRFVMETQYF	TGCGCCAGCAGACGTTTCGTAATGGAGACCCAGTACTTC
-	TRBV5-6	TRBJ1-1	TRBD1	CASSTSQGALAEAFF	TGTGCCAGCAGCACCTCACAGGGGGCTCTTGCTGAAGCTTTCTTT
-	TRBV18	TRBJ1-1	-	CASSPNYNTEAFF	TGTGCCAGCTCACCAAACTACAACACTGAAGCTTTCTTT